These 25 T cell receptor beta chains came from one sample sequenced in a study of Graves' ophthalmopathy and Graves' hyperthyroidism. RNA transcripts were the template, and TCR beta CDR3 regions were amplified from them. The first-round RT-PCR employed HTBI primers together with the Qiagen OneStep RT-PCR kit. A multiplex PCR was then performed as the second round. TCRdb processed the multiplex PCR reads anew with MiXCR; each CDR3 protein has one entry. The sample records about 400,000 distinct CDR3 sequences, about a sixth being singletons. Sequencing input: peripheral blood. The receptors shown here come from a woman between 18 and 29 years old with Graves' ophthalmopathy.

V usage is TRBV7-2 and J usage is TRBJ2-5, with D unresolved. The DNA end favors TRBJ2-7, so the J call may be wrong. CDR3 length: 15 amino acids. Germline V lookup: CDR1 SGHTA, CDR2 FQGNSA. The CDR3 bases are TGTGCCAGCTGTCCCATGGACCCGAACTCCTACGAGCAGTACTTC. It encodes CASCPMDPNSYEQYF.

This clonotype has ten or more counts. The CDR3 region has the DNA TGTGCCAGCAGCCCAACGAGGGCCAGCAATCAGCCCCAGCATTTT. Translated: CASSPTRASNQPQHF. V gene TRBV7-2 combines with J gene TRBJ1-5; no definite D call. The CDR3 extends over 15 amino acids. CDR1 is SGHTA, CDR2 FQGNSA, per germline. V lost 5 bases to trimming and J lost 1 base, with 12 bases between them.

In this sample, this clonotype turned up many times. The rearrangement uses TRBV24-1 and TRBJ1-2; no clear D gene. CDR3 length equals 15 residues. Germline lookup yields CDR1 KGHDR and CDR2 SFDVKD. V lost 2 bases and J 8 bases, leaving 17 bases between the germline ends. For the CDR3, the DNA is TGTGCCACCAGTGATTCCAGGCCAAACAAGGAAGGCTACACCTTC. Encoded protein: CATSDSRPNKEGYTF.

The chain carries TRBV6-1 and TRBJ1-5; D gene unclear. This CDR3 has 15 residues. The V and J ends lost 6 bases and 1 base respectively, with 13 bases between them. Germline values: CDR1 MNHNS, CDR2 SASEGT. CDR3 in amino acids: CASSRLAGSNQPQHF. CDR3 coding DNA: TGTGCCAGCAGCCGGTTAGCGGGAAGCAATCAGCCCCAGCATTTT.

This clonotype was picked up many times. The V call is TRBV20-1, the J call TRBJ1-2; D remains unclear. The germline gives CDR1 DFQATT, CDR2 SNEGSKA (reference sequence). The CDR3 sequence is 16 residues long. With 3 bases removed from V and 2 bases from J, the gap between germline ends came to 19 bases. CDR3 amino acids: CSARPVLTVGNYGYTF. The CDR3 nucleotides read TGCAGTGCTAGGCCGGTGCTGACGGTCGGAAACTATGGCTACACCTTC.

This clonotype was seen ten or more times. The V and J genes are TRBV5-1 and TRBJ2-5; TRBD2 matches at 7 bases. V shed 1 base and J 5 bases; nucleotides not matched to a gene: 8. The CDR3 spans 15 residues. CDR1 and CDR2 (germline): SGHRS, YFSETQ. The CDR3 spells CASSLSGRAMETQYF. The DNA for the CDR3 is TGCGCCAGCAGCTTGAGTGGGAGGGCCATGGAGACCCAGTACTTC.

In its sample, this clonotype was seen many times. A read error may produce the germline difference seen at one junction end. This chain connects TRBV6-2 or TRBV6-3 to TRBJ2-7; no definite D call. The CDR3 contains 14 residues. The germline CDR1 and CDR2 sequences are MNHEY and SVGEGT. The CDR3, as DNA: TGTGCCTGCAGTGTGACTCTGCTTGCCTACGAGCAGTACTTC. Translated: CACSVTLLAYEQYF.

This clonotype was seen ten or more times. The chain employs TRBV7-2 and TRBJ2-7; D not resolved. CDR1 and CDR2 (germline): SGHTA, FQGNSA. V was clipped by 1 base and J by 1 base, with 11 bases between them. The CDR3 consists of 15 residues. The CDR3 protein is CASSLVSEVSYEQYF. As DNA, the CDR3 is TGTGCCAGCAGCTTAGTGTCCGAAGTATCCTACGAGCAGTACTTC.

This clonotype was counted between two and nine times. This chain uses TRBV28 with TRBJ1-2, with D maybe TRBD1 (5 bases). V was clipped by 6 bases and J by 2 bases, with 16 bases between them. The germline V gene has CDR1 MDHEN and CDR2 SYDVKM. CDR3 length equals 15 residues. CDR3: CASSVWDRSNYGYTF. The CDR3, as DNA: TGTGCCAGCAGCGTATGGGACCGATCCAACTATGGCTACACCTTC.

This clonotype was seen at least ten times. The chain uses TRBV12-3 or TRBV12-4 and TRBJ2-7; 7 bases are a match to TRBD1. Losses at the gene ends were 6 bases for V and 6 bases for J; bases not matched to a gene: 8. CDR3 length: 13 amino acids. This CDR3 reads CASRGQSGFEQYF. The CDR3 nucleotides read TGTGCCAGCAGGGGACAGTCAGGTTTCGAGCAGTACTTC.

This clonotype was recorded at least ten times. The rearrangement links TRBV30 to TRBJ1-2, with 10 bases identical to TRBD1. Unmatched junction bases numbered 11, after V lost 7 bases and J lost 6 bases. The germline gives CDR1 GTSNPN, CDR2 SVGIG (reference sequence). This CDR3 region has 14 residues. As DNA, the CDR3 is TGTGCCTCCCTGAGGCCGACAGGGGGCAATGGCTACACCTTC. This sequence encodes CASLRPTGGNGYTF.

The rearrangement links TRBV29-1 to TRBJ2-5, with D perhaps given as TRBD1 or TRBD2 (6 bases each). The CDR3 totals 12 residues. Trimming stripped 8 bases from V and 5 bases from J, with 15 bases between. Germline V CDR1 and CDR2: SQVTM, ANQGSEA. The CDR3 loop reads CSFFSGQETQYF. CDR3 DNA: TGCAGCTTTTTTAGCGGACAGGAGACCCAGTACTTC.

This clonotype came up many times. CDR3 region: CASSEALLTEAFF. The CDR3 DNA sequence: TGTGCCAGCAGTGAAGCGCTTTTGACTGAAGCTTTCTTT. The chain links TRBV2 to TRBJ1-1; no firm D call. V lost 0 bases to trimming and J lost 5 bases, with 7 bases between them. Germline V gene data show CDR1 as SNHLY and CDR2 as FYNNEI. The CDR3 length is 13 residues.

In its sample, this clonotype was seen many times. The rearrangement joins TRBV5-4 to TRBJ2-5; possibly TRBD2 for D (5 bases). The CDR3 is 13 residues long. The V gene lost 0 bases and the J gene lost 5 bases, with 8 bases spanning the gap. Per the germline V gene, CDR1 is SGHNT and CDR2 is YYREEE (reference sequence). The DNA of the CDR3 is TGTGCCAGCAGCTTGGCGGGGTTTGAGACCCAGTACTTC. Residues: CASSLAGFETQYF.

This clonotype was recorded many times. The chain uses TRBV7-3 and TRBJ2-7, with no clear D. The V end lost 0 bases, the J end lost 7 bases, and 13 bases lay between the germline ends. CDR3 size: 14 residues. Germline CDR1 reads SGHTA; CDR2 reads FQGTGA. CDR3 coding DNA: TGTGCCAGCAGCTTAACGGCCCTTAGTCTAGAGCAGTACTTC. Translating gives CASSLTALSLEQYF.

This clonotype has at least ten counts. The chain has TRBV30 and TRBJ2-4, with D perhaps matching TRBD2 (5 bases). This CDR3 comprises 15 residues. The germline CDR1 and CDR2 sequences are GTSNPN and SVGIG (reference sequence). Trimming stripped 0 bases from V and 2 bases from J, with 11 bases between. The CDR3 DNA sequence: TGTGCCTGGAGTGTACGGGGTATTTCCAAAAACATTCAGTACTTC. Translating it yields CAWSVRGISKNIQYF.

This clonotype was recorded many times. V is TRBV2 and J is TRBJ2-7; a possible D gene is TRBD2 (6 bases). Trimming took 6 bases from V and 3 from J, leaving 18 bases between them. The CDR3 runs 15 residues. Germline lookup yields CDR1 SNHLY and CDR2 FYNNEI. In DNA, the CDR3 is TGTGCCAGCAGGGGGATTACTAGCTGGAGCTACGAGCAGTACTTC. This gives the protein CASRGITSWSYEQYF.

This chain connects TRBV10-3 to TRBJ2-7, with 7 positions matching TRBD2. The trim removed 2 bases at V and 6 bases at J, leaving 4 bases unmatched. The V gene's germline CDR1 is ENHRY and CDR2 SYGVKD. CDR3 size: 13 residues. The CDR3 reads CAISETRLAEQYF. CDR3 in DNA: TGTGCCATCAGTGAGACTCGACTAGCCGAGCAGTACTTC.

The chain recombines TRBV30 with TRBJ1-1; no firm D call. V lost 2 bases and J lost 1, with 8 bases in between. The CDR3 is 13 amino acids. Germline V lookup: CDR1 GTSNPN, CDR2 SVGIG (reference sequence). The CDR3 reads CAWSRGWNTEAFF. The CDR3 nucleotides are TGTGCCTGGAGTAGAGGGTGGAACACTGAAGCTTTCTTT.

At least ten counts were recorded for this clonotype. The V gene is TRBV2, the J gene TRBJ2-5; 7 bases line up with TRBD2. CDR1 is SNHLY and CDR2 is FYNNEI in the germline V gene. This CDR3 spans 14 amino acids. Germline trimming cut 2 bases from V and 5 bases from J; bases unmatched to any gene: 5. CDR3: CASSERRGGETQYF. CDR3 sequence (DNA): TGTGCCAGCAGTGAACGACGGGGAGGGGAGACCCAGTACTTC.

This clonotype has a count of ten or more. The J gene is TRBJ1-5, the V gene TRBV2; 11 nucleotides agree with TRBD1. The CDR3 totals 15 residues. With V trimmed by 5 bases and J by 7 bases, 7 bases remained unmatched. Germline lookup yields CDR1 SNHLY and CDR2 FYNNEI. The CDR3 region has the DNA TGTGCCAGCAGTAACGGACAGGGGGCTATCCAGCCCCAGCATTTT. This gives the protein CASSNGQGAIQPQHF.

This clonotype was seen repeatedly, ten times or more. This rearrangement joins TRBV7-9 to TRBJ1-6; 7 nucleotides agree with TRBD1. The germline CDR1 and CDR2 sequences are SEHNR and FQNEAQ (reference sequence). Losses at the gene ends were 1 base for V and 7 bases for J; bases not matched to a gene: 10. The CDR3 contains 17 residues. As DNA, the CDR3 is TGTGCCAGCAGCTTAGGAATTGGTGAGGGGGCGAATTCACCCCTCCACTTT. This gives the protein CASSLGIGEGANSPLHF.

This clonotype was picked up many times. This chain joins TRBV29-1 and TRBJ1-3; D is unclear. The CDR3 covers 15 residues. Trimming took off 0 bases at V and 4 bases at J, with 13 bases between the two ends. Germline assignment: CDR1 SQVTM and CDR2 ANQGSEA. The chain's CDR3 is CSVEDRSGTGNTIYF. Written as DNA, the CDR3 is TGCAGCGTTGAAGATCGGTCCGGTACCGGAAACACCATATATTTT.

The V call is TRBV7-2, the J call TRBJ1-2; 7 bases match TRBD1. CDR3 length: 13 residues. Germline V lookup: CDR1 SGHTA, CDR2 FQGNSA. The ends lost 3 bases at V and 8 bases at J; junction bases unmatched: 6. The CDR3: CASSLKGALGYTF. The CDR3 DNA reads as TGTGCCAGCAGCTTGAAGGGGGCGCTGGGCTACACCTTC.

This clonotype has at least ten counts. The rearrangement joins TRBV20-1 to TRBJ1-5; TRBD1 agrees at 7 bases. Per germline, CDR1 DFQATT and CDR2 SNEGSKA (reference sequence). With V trimmed by 6 bases and J by 1 base, 9 bases remained unmatched. The CDR3 runs to 15 residues. The CDR3 protein is CSAPEGAHSNQPQHF. Here the CDR3 DNA reads TGCAGTGCCCCGGAGGGGGCGCACAGCAATCAGCCCCAGCATTTT.